One TCR beta chain is described in this entry. The antigen is unknown. CDR3 length: 13 amino acids. Trimming took 0 bases from V and 7 from J, leaving 9 bases between them. Per the germline V gene, CDR1 is LGHDT and CDR2 is YNNKEL (reference sequence). Peripheral blood from each donor was collected in a volume of roughly 9.8 milliliters. A J-beta primer mix and a sample-barcoded 5' primer were used in a second PCR of roughly 6 to 12 cycles. TCRdb itself ran the 5' RACE reads through MiXCR, one entry per CDR3 protein. The sample lists about 930,000 distinct CDR3 sequences, about 27% seen once, with 10% in the top ten. This entry belongs to a study of blood T cells in healthy people across ages. Study findings and constraints: CMV status of donors was unknown, possibly confounding expanded clonotype changes.

In addition, the sample was reused for a study of T cells of mothers and their children. That work states: Each mother gave over 8.5 million TCR beta CDR3 reads; each child, roughly 3.1 million. Related and unrelated pairs show similar thymic shaping of TCR recombination output.

The clonotype was recovered from a woman in her thirties or forties in good health. The sequencing input was blood. This chain joins TRBV3-1 and TRBJ1-2, with TRBD1 as a possible D gene (5 bases). The CDR3 DNA follows: TGTGCCAGCAGCCAAGATGGGGGGTCTGGCTACACCTTC. Translated, it gives CASSQDGGSGYTF.